This T cell receptor (beta chain) stems from a study of blood T cell repertoires in COVID-19. Looking at the study overall: Acute and convalescent COVID-19 samples came from the United States, Italy and Spain. The analysed material was cDNA or gDNA that came from T cells, B-cell-depleted T cells, or PBMCs.

Trimming cost V 3 bases and J 0 bases, with 9 bases left between them. The length of the CDR3 is 14 residues. Germline CDR1 reads MDHEN; CDR2 reads SYDVKM. Per the authors' pipeline: For nucleated cells, counts were estimated from reference gene primer amplification. Clones were read by immunoSEQ multiplex PCR, and TCRdb kept only the in-frame ones, dropping some. V, J and clone size are those of that table, while D and trimming were read from the DNA. In the table there are 150,000 to 200,000 clones, 88% of which are singletons. The clonotype comes from a man aged 50-60 years who had recovered from COVID-19. Material for sequencing was peripheral blood. The rearrangement links TRBV28 to TRBJ2-7; D uncertain. The CDR3 reads CASSLEASSYEQYF. The CDR3 bases are TGTGCCAGCAGTTTGGAAGCTAGCTCCTACGAGCAGTACTTC.